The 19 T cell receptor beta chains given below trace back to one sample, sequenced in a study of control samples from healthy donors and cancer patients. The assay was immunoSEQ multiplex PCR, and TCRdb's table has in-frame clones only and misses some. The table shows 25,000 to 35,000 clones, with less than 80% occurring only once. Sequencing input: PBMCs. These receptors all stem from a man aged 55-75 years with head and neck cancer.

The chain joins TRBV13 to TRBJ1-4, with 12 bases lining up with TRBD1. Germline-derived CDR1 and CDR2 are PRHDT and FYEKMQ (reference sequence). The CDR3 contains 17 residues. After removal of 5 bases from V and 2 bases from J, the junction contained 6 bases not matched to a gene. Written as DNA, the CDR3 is TGTGCCAGCAGCGGCCGGGACAGGGGGCTCACTAATGAAAAACTGTTTTTT. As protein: CASSGRDRGLTNEKLFF.

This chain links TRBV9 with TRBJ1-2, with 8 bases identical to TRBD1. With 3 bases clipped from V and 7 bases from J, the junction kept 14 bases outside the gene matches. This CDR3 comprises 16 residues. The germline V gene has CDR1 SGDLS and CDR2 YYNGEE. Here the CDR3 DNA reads TGTGCCAGCAGCGAACGATCGGGACAGGAGGTTGGTGGCTACACCTTC. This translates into CASSERSGQEVGGYTF.

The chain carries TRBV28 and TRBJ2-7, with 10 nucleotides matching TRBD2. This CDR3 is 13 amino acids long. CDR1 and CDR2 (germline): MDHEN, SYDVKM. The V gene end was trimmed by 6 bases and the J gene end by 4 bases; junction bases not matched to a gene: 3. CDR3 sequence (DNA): TGTGCCAGCAGACTAGCGGGAACTTACGAGCAGTACTTC. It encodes CASRLAGTYEQYF.

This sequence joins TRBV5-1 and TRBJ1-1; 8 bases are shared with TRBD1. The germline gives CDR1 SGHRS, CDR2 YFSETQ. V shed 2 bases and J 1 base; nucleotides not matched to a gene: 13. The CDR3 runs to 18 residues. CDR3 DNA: TGCGCCAGCAGCTTCGGTCGTGGGGGTGGACAGGGGAACACTGAAGCTTTCTTT. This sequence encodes CASSFGRGGGQGNTEAFF.

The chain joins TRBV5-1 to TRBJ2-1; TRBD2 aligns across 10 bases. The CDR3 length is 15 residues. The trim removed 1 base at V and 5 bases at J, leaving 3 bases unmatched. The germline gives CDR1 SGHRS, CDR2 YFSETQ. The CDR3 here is CASSLTSGNNNEQFF. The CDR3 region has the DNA TGCGCCAGCAGCTTGACTAGCGGGAACAACAATGAGCAGTTCTTC. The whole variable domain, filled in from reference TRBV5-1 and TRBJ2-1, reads KAGVTQTPRYLIKTRGQQVTLSCSPISGHRSVSWYQQTPGQGLQFLFEYFSETQRNKGNFPGRFSGRQFSNSRSEMNVSTLELGDSALYLCASSLTSGNNNEQFFGPGTRLTVL.

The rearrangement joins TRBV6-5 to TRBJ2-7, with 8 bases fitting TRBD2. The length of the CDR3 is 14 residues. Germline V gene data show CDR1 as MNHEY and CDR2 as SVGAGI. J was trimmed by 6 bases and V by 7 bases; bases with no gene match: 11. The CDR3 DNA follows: TGTGCCAGCAAGTCGAGCGGGAGTTATTCCGAGCAGTACTTC. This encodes CASKSSGSYSEQYF.

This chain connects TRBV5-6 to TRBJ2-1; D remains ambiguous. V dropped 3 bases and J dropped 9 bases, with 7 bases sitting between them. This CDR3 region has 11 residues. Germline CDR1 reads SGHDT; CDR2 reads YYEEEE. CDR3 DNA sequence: TGTGCCAGCAGCTCCGCCACTGAGCAGTTCTTC. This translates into CASSSATEQFF.

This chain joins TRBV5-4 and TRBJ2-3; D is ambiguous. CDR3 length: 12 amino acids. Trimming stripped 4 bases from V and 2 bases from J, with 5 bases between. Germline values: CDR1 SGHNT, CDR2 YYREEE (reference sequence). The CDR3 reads CASSTSTDTQYF. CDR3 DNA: TGTGCCAGCAGCACTTCCACAGATACGCAGTATTTT.

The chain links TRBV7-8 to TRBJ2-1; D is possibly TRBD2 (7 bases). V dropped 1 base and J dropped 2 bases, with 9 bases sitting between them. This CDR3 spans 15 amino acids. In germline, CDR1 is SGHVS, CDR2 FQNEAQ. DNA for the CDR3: TGTGCCAGCAGCTTAGAGGGGGGGACCTACAATGAGCAGTTCTTC. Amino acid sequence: CASSLEGGTYNEQFF.

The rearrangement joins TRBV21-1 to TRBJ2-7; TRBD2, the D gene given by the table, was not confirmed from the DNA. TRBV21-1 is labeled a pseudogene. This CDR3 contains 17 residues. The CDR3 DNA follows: TGTGCCAGCAGCAAAGTTGTCCGCCTAGCTAAACCCTACGAGCAGTACTTC. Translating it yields CASSKVVRLAKPYEQYF.

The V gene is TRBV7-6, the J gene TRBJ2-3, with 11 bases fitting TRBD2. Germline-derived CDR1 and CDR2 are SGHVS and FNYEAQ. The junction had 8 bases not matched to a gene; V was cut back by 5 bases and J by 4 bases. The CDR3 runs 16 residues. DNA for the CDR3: TGTGCCAGCAGCCGCGCGACTAGCGGGATTCCAGATACGCAGTATTTT. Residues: CASSRATSGIPDTQYF.

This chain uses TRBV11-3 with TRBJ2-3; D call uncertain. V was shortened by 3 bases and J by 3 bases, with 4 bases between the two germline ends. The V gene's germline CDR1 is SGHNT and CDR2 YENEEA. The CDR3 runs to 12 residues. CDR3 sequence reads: CASSFTTDTQYF. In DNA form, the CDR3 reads TGTGCCAGCAGCTTCACAACAGATACGCAGTATTTT.

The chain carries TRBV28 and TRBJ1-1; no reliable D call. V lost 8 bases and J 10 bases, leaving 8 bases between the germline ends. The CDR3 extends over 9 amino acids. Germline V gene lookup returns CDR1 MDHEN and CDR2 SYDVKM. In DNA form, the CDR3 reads TGTGCCAGCGGATATGGAGCTTTCTTT. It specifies CASGYGAFF.

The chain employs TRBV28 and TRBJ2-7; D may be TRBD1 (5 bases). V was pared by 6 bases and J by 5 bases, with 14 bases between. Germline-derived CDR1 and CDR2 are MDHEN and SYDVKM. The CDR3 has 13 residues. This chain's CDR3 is CASRRQGADEQYF. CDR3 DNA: TGTGCCAGCAGACGTCAGGGTGCCGACGAGCAGTACTTC.

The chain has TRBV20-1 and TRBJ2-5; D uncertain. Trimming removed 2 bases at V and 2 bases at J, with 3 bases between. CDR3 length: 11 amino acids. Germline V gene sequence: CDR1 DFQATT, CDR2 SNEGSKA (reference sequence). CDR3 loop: CSARWQETQYF. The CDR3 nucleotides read TGCAGTGCTAGATGGCAAGAGACCCAGTACTTC.

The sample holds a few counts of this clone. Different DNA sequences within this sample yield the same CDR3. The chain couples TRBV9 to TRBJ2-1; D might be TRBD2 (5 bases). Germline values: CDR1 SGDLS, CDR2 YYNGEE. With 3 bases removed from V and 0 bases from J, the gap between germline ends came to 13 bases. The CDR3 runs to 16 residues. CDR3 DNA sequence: TGTGCCAGCAGCGCGGATCGGGATTACTCCTACAATGAGCAGTTCTTC. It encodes CASSADRDYSYNEQFF.

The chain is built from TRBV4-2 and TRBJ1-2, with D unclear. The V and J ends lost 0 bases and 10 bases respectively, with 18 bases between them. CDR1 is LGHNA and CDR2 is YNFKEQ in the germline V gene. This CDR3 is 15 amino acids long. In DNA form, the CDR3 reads TGTGCCAGCAGCCAAGAGACCGGGTTAAGCTATTACTACACCTTC. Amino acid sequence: CASSQETGLSYYYTF.

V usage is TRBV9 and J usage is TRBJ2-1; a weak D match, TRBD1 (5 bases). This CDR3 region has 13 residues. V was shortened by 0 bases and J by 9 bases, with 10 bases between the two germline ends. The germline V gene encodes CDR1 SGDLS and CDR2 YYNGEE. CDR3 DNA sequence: TGTGCCAGCAGCGTAGAGCAGGGTCGTGAGCAGTTCTTC. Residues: CASSVEQGREQFF.

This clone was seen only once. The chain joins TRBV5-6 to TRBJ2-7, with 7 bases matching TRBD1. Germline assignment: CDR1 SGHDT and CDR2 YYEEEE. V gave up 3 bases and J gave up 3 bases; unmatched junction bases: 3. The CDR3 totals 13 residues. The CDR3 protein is CASSSTGHYEQYF. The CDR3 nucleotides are TGTGCCAGCAGCTCGACAGGGCACTACGAGCAGTACTTC.